This T cell receptor beta chain was captured in a study of cytomegalovirus exposure and HLA in healthy donors. In the study overall: The study's early data release held 80 million to 95 million unique TCRs from HLA-typed donors.

PCR used 60 Vbeta primers and 13 Jbeta primers. TCRdb's table, derived via immunoSEQ multiplex PCR, lists solely in-frame clones and lacks some. The table has a few hundred thousand clones, 80% to 95% seen once; the top ten hold about 1.7%. Donors in the study were healthy people who gave bone marrow. Points from the study as a whole: Later on, a genetic analysis was performed. It linked a missense variant in DCLRE1C with V- and J-gene trimming of TCR beta. Some highly shared sequence variants likely arose as a pipeline artifact.

This CDR3 has 13 residues. Germline CDR1 reads SQVTM; CDR2 reads ANQGSEA. Trimming removed 2 bases at V and 7 bases at J, with 12 bases between. As regards this clone: Its matching antigen is unknown.

The material sequenced was PBMCs. The chain combines TRBV29-1 with TRBJ2-1; possible D gene TRBD2, 6 bases. This receptor was obtained from a girl aged 2 to 9 in good health and CMV-seronegative. The DNA for the CDR3 is TGCAGCGTTGAATGGTCGGGGGTGAATGAGCAGTTCTTC. Translation gives CSVEWSGVNEQFF.